The source of this T cell receptor (beta chain) is a study of cytomegalovirus exposure and HLA in healthy donors. Study results and caveats: Subsequent analysis of the 120 or so validation repertoires found a tendency for first-cohort TCR clusters to co-occur. Diagnosis of cytomegalovirus status made by the classifier reportedly showed high specificity and sensitivity.

The method was immunoSEQ multiplex PCR; TCRdb's version includes in-frame clones alone and lacks a portion of them. The sample has 150,000 or so clones; approximately 86% are singletons. This CDR3 is 13 amino acids long. Germline CDR1 is SGHAT and CDR2 is FQNNGV. V lost 5 bases and J lost 9, with 14 bases in between. Comment on this clone: As yet, its antigen is unknown.

This rearrangement joins TRBV11-2 to TRBJ2-1; tentatively, D is TRBD2 (5 bases). Input material: PBMCs. The clonotype originates from a human donor in good health. CDR3 bases: TGTGCCAGCAGCGACACTATAGGGAGTGAGCAGTTCTTC. It is translated as CASSDTIGSEQFF. Supplemented by reference TRBV11-2 and TRBJ2-1, the full variable domain reads EAGVAQSPRYKIIEKRQSVAFWCNPISGHATLYWYQQILGQGPKLLIQFQNNGVVDDSQLPKDRFSAERLKGVDSTLKIQPAKLEDSAVYLCASSDTIGSEQFFGPGTRLTVL.